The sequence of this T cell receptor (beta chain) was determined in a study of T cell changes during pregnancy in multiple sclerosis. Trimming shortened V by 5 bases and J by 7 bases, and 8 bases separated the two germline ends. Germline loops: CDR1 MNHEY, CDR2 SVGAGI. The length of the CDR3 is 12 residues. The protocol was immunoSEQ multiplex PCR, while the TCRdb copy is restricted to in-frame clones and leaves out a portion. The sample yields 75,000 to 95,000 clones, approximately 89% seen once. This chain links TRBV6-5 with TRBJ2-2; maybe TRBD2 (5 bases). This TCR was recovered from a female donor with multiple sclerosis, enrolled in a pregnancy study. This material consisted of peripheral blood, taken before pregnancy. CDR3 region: CASSPEGGELFF. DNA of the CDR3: TGTGCCAGCAGTCCCGAGGGCGGGGAGCTGTTTTTT.